The sequence of this TCR beta chain was determined in a study of PD-1 blockade in classical Hodgkin lymphoma. Study conclusions and caveats: Unlike CD8+ TCR diversity, which did not rise significantly by C4D1, CD4+ TCR diversity did.

This CDR3 comprises 10 residues. Trimming left V 6 bases short and J 5 bases short, with 7 bases between. Germline V CDR1 and CDR2: GTSNPN, SVGIG (reference sequence). Time point defined: cycle 4 day 1 (C4D1), after five to seven weeks of nivolumab. In every patient, relapse followed autologous stem cell transplantation, while exposure to brentuximab vedotin differed. The authors purified CD4+ T cells from thawed PBMCs by magnetic negative selection. Assay: immunoSEQ multiplex PCR; the TCRdb copy retains only in-frame clones and omits some. This repertoire shows around 37,000 clones, around 90% found once; its top ten account for roughly 0.31%. As concerns this clone: The antigen remains undetermined.

Sequenced here: CD4+ T cells from blood, sampled before the fourth cycle of nivolumab. The gene calls are TRBV30 and TRBJ2-5; D is perhaps TRBD2 (5 bases). The TCR was taken from a human donor with classical Hodgkin lymphoma. The CDR3, as DNA: TGTGCCTGCGAGCGGGAGACCCAGTACTTC. This codes for CACERETQYF.